This T cell receptor beta chain was sequenced for a study of T cell changes during pregnancy in multiple sclerosis. Using immunoSEQ multiplex PCR, the repertoire was profiled, and TCRdb retains in-frame clones only, with some absent. The data hold 100,000 or so clones, with about 91% observed a single time. Germline values: CDR1 SNHLY, CDR2 FYNNEI. Trimming stripped 6 bases from V and 3 bases from J, with 18 bases between. The CDR3 runs to 16 residues. The sequences come from peripheral blood, collected in the second trimester of pregnancy. This TCR came from a female donor with multiple sclerosis, enrolled in a pregnancy study. The rearrangement joins TRBV2 to TRBJ2-1; the D gene is possibly TRBD2 (6 bases). The CDR3 loop is CASSVTRDWSYNEQFF. DNA of the CDR3: TGTGCCAGCAGCGTTACCCGGGACTGGAGCTACAATGAGCAGTTCTTC.